Below, one TCR beta chain is given with its context. The data were taken from a study of blood T cell repertoires in COVID-19. Overall study context: Some COVID-19 samples were acute and others convalescent; all came from the United States, Italy and Spain. Sources were T cells, B-cell-depleted T cells, or PBMCs; the material itself was cDNA or gDNA.

Assay used: immunoSEQ multiplex PCR; TCRdb lists only in-frame clones, some missing. This table holds about 220,000 clones, about 86% found once. Material: peripheral blood. The sequence was collected from a woman aged 25-40 years who had recovered from COVID-19.

CDR3 protein: CASSEGLTNTGELFF. For the CDR3, the DNA is TGTGCCAGCAGTGAGGGACTTACGAACACCGGGGAGCTGTTTTTT. The rearrangement links TRBV6-1 to TRBJ2-2, with a possible D match to TRBD2 (6 bases). This CDR3 region has 15 residues. The germline V gene has CDR1 MNHNS and CDR2 SASEGT. The germline V and J ends were trimmed by 3 bases and 0 bases, with 8 bases remaining between them.